A single sample is the source of the 32 T cell receptor beta chains below, sequenced in a study of cytomegalovirus exposure and HLA in healthy donors. This PCR relied on a set of 60 Vbeta primers and 13 Jbeta primers. Some clones are missing from TCRdb's copy, which holds only in-frame ones; the method was immunoSEQ multiplex PCR. The table includes about 120,000 clones, roughly 73% detected once. The source material was PBMCs. The receptor set was obtained from a woman aged 25 to 45 in good health and CMV-seronegative.

This chain uses TRBV19 with TRBJ1-1, with TRBD1 identical over 8 bases. CDR1 is LNHDA, CDR2 SQIVND, per germline (reference sequence). This CDR3 has 12 amino acids. V trimming: 7 bases; J trimming: 8 bases; junction bases outside the gene matches: 6. The CDR3: CASTWGDREAFF. CDR3 DNA: TGTGCCAGTACCTGGGGGGACAGGGAAGCTTTCTTT.

The chain uses TRBV27 and TRBJ1-4, with 11 bases matching TRBD1. CDR1 MNHEY and CDR2 SMNVEV come from the germline V gene (reference sequence). J lost 3 bases, V lost 2 bases, and 11 bases had no gene match. The CDR3 covers 19 residues. CDR3 bases: TGTGCCAGCAGTTTACTTACGGACAGGGGGCTGGAAGCTAATGAAAAACTGTTTTTT. This translates into CASSLLTDRGLEANEKLFF.

The V gene is TRBV2, the J gene TRBJ1-1; 9 positions match TRBD1. This CDR3 region has 16 residues. CDR1 is SNHLY, CDR2 FYNNEI, per germline. Trimming took 5 bases from V and 3 from J; bases not matched to a gene: 10. The CDR3, as DNA: TGTGCCAGCAGTTGGGACAGGGCGGAGGTCGACACTGAAGCTTTCTTT. Residues: CASSWDRAEVDTEAFF.

The V call is TRBV4-2, the J call TRBJ1-1; D is undetermined. Germline V lookup: CDR1 LGHNA, CDR2 YNFKEQ. The CDR3 runs to 15 residues. The V gene lost 2 bases and the J gene lost 1 base, with 11 bases spanning the gap. CDR3 sequence reads: CASSQSSGSNTEAFF. DNA of the CDR3: TGTGCCAGCAGCCAATCATCCGGGTCGAACACTGAAGCTTTCTTT.

The gene calls are TRBV9 and TRBJ1-2, with 7 bases aligning to TRBD1. V dropped 4 bases and J dropped 7; count of bases not matched to a gene: 4. This CDR3 spans 12 amino acids. The germline V gene has CDR1 SGDLS and CDR2 YYNGEE. The DNA for the CDR3 is TGTGCCAGCAGCCCGCGGACAGGTGGCTACACCTTC. Its protein product is CASSPRTGGYTF.

This clone was observed a handful of times. This rearrangement joins TRBV19 to TRBJ2-7, with a weak D call TRBD1 (6 bases). The germline gives CDR1 LNHDA, CDR2 SQIVND (reference sequence). V was cut by 10 bases and J by 0 bases, with 13 bases left in between. The CDR3 covers 13 residues. The CDR3 DNA reads TGTGCCACCCAGGGGCCGGGCTCCTACGAGCAGTACTTC. Protein: CATQGPGSYEQYF.

The chain employs TRBV6-6 and TRBJ2-5, with 8 positions matching TRBD1. The CDR3 runs 15 residues. Germline trimming cut 6 bases from V and 1 base from J; bases unmatched to any gene: 7. Per germline, CDR1 MNHNY and CDR2 SVGAGI (reference sequence). This chain's CDR3 is CASRRQGTTQETQYF. The DNA for the CDR3 is TGTGCCAGCAGACGACAGGGGACCACCCAAGAGACCCAGTACTTC.

This chain joins TRBV27 and TRBJ2-3, with 11 bases matching TRBD2. Losses at the gene ends were 6 bases for V and 4 bases for J; bases not matched to a gene: 6. The CDR3 has 15 amino acids. The germline gives CDR1 MNHEY, CDR2 SMNVEV (reference sequence). Here the CDR3 reads CASRVATSGADTQYF. The CDR3 coding sequence is TGTGCCAGCAGAGTGGCGACTAGCGGGGCAGATACGCAGTATTTT.

The chain combines TRBV5-1 with TRBJ1-2; the match to TRBD1 covers 9 bases. The length of the CDR3 is 16 residues. Trimming at V came to 4 bases and at J to 7 bases, leaving 14 bases not matched to a gene. Germline assignment: CDR1 SGHRS and CDR2 YFSETQ. Here the CDR3 reads CASSEDPSGQGSGYTF. CDR3 sequence (DNA): TGCGCCAGCAGCGAGGATCCTTCGGGACAGGGATCTGGCTACACCTTC.

This clone was picked up a small number of times. The chain links TRBV7-9 to TRBJ2-4, with D possibly matching TRBD2 (6 bases). CDR3 length: 14 amino acids. The V end lost 5 bases, the J end lost 6 bases, and 14 bases lay between the germline ends. In germline, CDR1 is SEHNR, CDR2 FQNEAQ (reference sequence). The CDR3 nucleotides are TGTGCCAGCAGCCATGGGACTCCGGGAAACATTCAGTACTTC. It encodes CASSHGTPGNIQYF.

This clone was seen more than once but under ten times. This sequence joins TRBV6-1 and TRBJ2-7, with 7 bases lining up with TRBD2. Trimming at V came to 6 bases and at J to 4 bases, leaving 9 bases not matched to a gene. CDR1 and CDR2 from the germline V gene are MNHNS and SASEGT. This CDR3 contains 14 residues. The CDR3 DNA follows: TGTGCCAGCAGGTCGGGGGGAGAGTTTTACGAGCAGTACTTC. Residues: CASRSGGEFYEQYF.

This clone was seen a handful of times. The V call is TRBV11-2, the J call TRBJ1-1, with D unclear. Looked up from germline, CDR1 is SGHAT and CDR2 is FQNNGV. Trimming took off 1 base at V and 1 base at J, with 7 bases between the two ends. This CDR3 contains 14 residues. DNA for the CDR3: TGTGCCAGCAGCTTAGTGGCCTCGAACACTGAAGCTTTCTTT. Residues: CASSLVASNTEAFF.

This clone came up a few times. The chain recombines TRBV19 with TRBJ1-2; tentative D call: TRBD1 (5 bases). The germline CDR1 and CDR2 sequences are LNHDA and SQIVND (reference sequence). The CDR3 length is 16 residues. V shed 1 base and J shed 4 bases, with 16 bases lying between them. The DNA of the CDR3 is TGTGCCAGTAGTATAGTAGGGGTTCAGCTCGCCTATGGCTACACCTTC. Translation: CASSIVGVQLAYGYTF.

The chain recombines TRBV13 with TRBJ1-1; D perhaps matches TRBD1 (6 bases). Trimming stripped 1 base from V and 3 bases from J, with 12 bases between. Per germline, CDR1 PRHDT and CDR2 FYEKMQ (reference sequence). The CDR3 length is 15 residues. Here the CDR3 reads CASSLATGRDTEAFF. As DNA, the CDR3 is TGTGCCAGCAGCTTAGCCACAGGGCGGGACACTGAAGCTTTCTTT.

The rearrangement joins TRBV2 to TRBJ1-1; possible D gene TRBD1, 6 bases. The CDR3 has 14 residues. Trimming left V 7 bases short and J 6 bases short, with 18 bases between. Looked up from germline, CDR1 is SNHLY and CDR2 is FYNNEI. The CDR3: CASIQGVRGPEAFF. In DNA form, the CDR3 reads TGTGCCAGCATCCAGGGAGTCAGGGGCCCTGAAGCTTTCTTT.

J is TRBJ2-1 and V is TRBV7-9; 13 bases match TRBD2. V was clipped by 3 bases and J by 5 bases; unmatched bases: 7. The germline gives CDR1 SEHNR, CDR2 FQNEAQ (reference sequence). The CDR3 consists of 17 residues. CDR3 in amino acids: CASSFNPGLAGNNEQFF. The CDR3 DNA reads as TGTGCCAGCAGCTTCAATCCGGGACTAGCGGGAAACAATGAGCAGTTCTTC.

The table lists this clone with a count of one. The CDR3 region is CASSITRFPGQSQETQYF. The CDR3 nucleotides are TGTGCCAGTAGTATTACCCGTTTTCCGGGACAATCTCAAGAGACCCAGTACTTC. V gene TRBV19 combines with J gene TRBJ2-5, with D maybe TRBD1 (6 bases). The CDR3 is 18 amino acids. Germline assignment: CDR1 LNHDA and CDR2 SQIVND (reference sequence). The V end was cut by 3 bases, the J end by 2 bases, with 22 bases between.

The rearrangement uses TRBV27 and TRBJ2-2, with 8 bases that match TRBD2. Germline V gene data show CDR1 as MNHEY and CDR2 as SMNVEV (reference sequence). The CDR3 length is 14 residues. V trimming: 5 bases; J trimming: 5 bases; junction bases outside the gene matches: 4. This chain's CDR3 is CASSGLAGTGELFF. In DNA, the CDR3 is TGTGCCAGCAGTGGGCTAGCGGGTACCGGGGAGCTGTTTTTT.

V gene TRBV19 combines with J gene TRBJ2-2; perhaps TRBD2 as D (7 bases). CDR1 is LNHDA, CDR2 SQIVND, per germline (reference sequence). The CDR3 consists of 16 residues. V lost 8 bases, J lost 4 bases, and 20 bases lay in between. Written as DNA, the CDR3 is TGTGCCAGTGCCTTACGCGGGGGCGCGGGCACCGGGGAGCTGTTTTTT. Its protein is CASALRGGAGTGELFF.

The CDR3 DNA follows: TGTGCCAGCAGTTACTCGAGTGGGGCTGTGGGGGAGCTGTTTTTT. Amino acid sequence: CASSYSSGAVGELFF. The rearrangement joins TRBV6-5 to TRBJ2-2; maybe TRBD1 (5 bases). The CDR3 has 15 residues. Trimming took off 0 bases at V and 8 bases at J, with 13 bases between the two ends. The germline V gene has CDR1 MNHEY and CDR2 SVGAGI.

This clone was detected only a few times. The rearrangement joins TRBV19 to TRBJ1-1, with unresolved D. The CDR3 loop spans 13 amino acids. Germline V gene data show CDR1 as LNHDA and CDR2 as SQIVND (reference sequence). V shed 8 bases and J shed 3 bases, with 13 bases lying between them. The CDR3 nucleotides read TGTGCCAGTTCCACCCAGGAGGACACTGAAGCTTTCTTT. This translates into CASSTQEDTEAFF.

In regard to this clone: This specimen includes other DNA sequences encoding the same CDR3. The CDR3 protein is CASSSSADYGYTF. CDR3 nucleotides: TGCGCCAGCAGCTCCAGTGCCGACTATGGCTACACCTTC. The V call is TRBV5-1, the J call TRBJ1-2; no definite D call. CDR3 size: 13 residues. Trimming removed 3 bases from V and 3 bases from J, with 9 bases in between. Per germline, CDR1 SGHRS and CDR2 YFSETQ. Together with reference TRBV5-1 and TRBJ1-2, the CDR3 gives the full variable domain: KAGVTQTPRYLIKTRGQQVTLSCSPISGHRSVSWYQQTPGQGLQFLFEYFSETQRNKGNFPGRFSGRQFSNSRSEMNVSTLELGDSALYLCASSSSADYGYTFGSGTRLTVV.

This clone has more than one count but fewer than ten. The rearrangement joins TRBV7-8 to TRBJ2-1; tentatively, D is TRBD2 (6 bases). Trimming removed 4 bases at V and 8 bases at J, with 27 bases between. Germline-derived CDR1 and CDR2 are SGHVS and FQNEAQ. This CDR3 spans 18 amino acids. The CDR3 DNA reads as TGTGCCAGCAGCTCCGTATCGGGGGACCCACATGCCGGGGATGAGCAGTTCTTC. As protein: CASSSVSGDPHAGDEQFF.

In its sample, this clone was seen a few times. CDR3: CATSRGGQGRAGANVLTF. The CDR3 nucleotides are TGTGCCACCAGCAGAGGGGGACAGGGTAGGGCCGGGGCCAACGTCCTGACTTTC. J is TRBJ2-6 and V is TRBV15; 9 bases align to TRBD1. CDR3 length: 18 amino acids. V trimming: 1 base; J trimming: 4 bases; junction bases outside the gene matches: 8. Germline CDR1 reads LNHNV; CDR2 reads YYDKDF (reference sequence).

Only a few counts were recorded for this clone. The chain links TRBV5-6 to TRBJ1-2; D might be TRBD1 (5 bases). Germline V lookup: CDR1 SGHDT, CDR2 YYEEEE. This CDR3 spans 15 amino acids. Trimming pared 2 bases from V and 5 bases from J, leaving 16 bases between. Written as DNA, the CDR3 is TGTGCCAGCAGCTTAGGGGTTCTGTTGGGATATGGCTACACCTTC. Translating gives CASSLGVLLGYGYTF.

The chain joins TRBV5-1 to TRBJ2-3, with D possibly matching TRBD1 (6 bases). Trimming pared 4 bases from V and 0 bases from J, leaving 9 bases between. CDR3 length: 14 residues. Germline CDR1 SGHRS, CDR2 YFSETQ. The CDR3 sequence is CASSPDRSTDTQYF. In DNA form, the CDR3 reads TGCGCCAGCAGCCCGGACAGAAGCACAGATACGCAGTATTTT.

The V and J genes are TRBV30 and TRBJ2-2, with D possibly matching TRBD2 (5 bases). The CDR3 loop spans 13 amino acids. Trimming shortened V by 4 bases and J by 7 bases, and 13 bases separated the two germline ends. Germline V gene sequence: CDR1 GTSNPN, CDR2 SVGIG (reference sequence). The CDR3 DNA sequence: TGTGCCTGGACTAGCAGTGGTATCGGGGAGCTGTTTTTT. Translation gives CAWTSSGIGELFF.

The rearrangement joins TRBV30 to TRBJ2-5; unclear D gene. Germline assignment: CDR1 GTSNPN and CDR2 SVGIG (reference sequence). Trimming took 2 bases from V and 4 from J, leaving 11 bases between them. The CDR3 totals 13 residues. This CDR3 is CAWSPVEVETQYF. DNA for the CDR3: TGTGCCTGGAGTCCCGTTGAGGTAGAGACCCAGTACTTC.

The chain recombines TRBV30 with TRBJ1-2; D is undetermined. Germline assignment: CDR1 GTSNPN and CDR2 SVGIG (reference sequence). Trimming took off 5 bases at V and 7 bases at J, with 23 bases between the two ends. This CDR3 has 15 amino acids. CDR3 in DNA: TGTGCCTGGGGGGAGTTAGGACGTTCCACGGTTGGCTACACCTTC. This gives the protein CAWGELGRSTVGYTF.

V gene TRBV2 combines with J gene TRBJ1-1, with a possible D match to TRBD1 (6 bases). The germline V gene has CDR1 SNHLY and CDR2 FYNNEI. The CDR3 runs 14 residues. V was shortened by 6 bases and J by 0 bases, with 11 bases between the two germline ends. The CDR3 here is CASSGQSMNTEAFF. For the CDR3, the DNA is TGTGCCAGCAGCGGACAGAGCATGAACACTGAAGCTTTCTTT.

For this clone: The same CDR3 can be traced to other DNA sequences in this sample. This rearrangement joins TRBV6-5 to TRBJ1-2, with D uncertain. CDR1 is MNHEY, CDR2 SVGAGI, per germline. The CDR3 length is 14 residues. Trimming removed 2 bases at V and 8 bases at J, with 15 bases between. The CDR3 is CASSYTGSRLGYTF. The CDR3 DNA is TGTGCCAGCAGTTACACCGGGTCGCGGCTGGGCTACACCTTC.

This rearrangement joins TRBV5-1 to TRBJ1-3, with TRBD1 as a possible D gene (5 bases). Germline-derived CDR1 and CDR2 are SGHRS and YFSETQ. Between the trimmed V and J ends, which lost 4 bases and 2 bases, there was a span of 10 bases. The CDR3 has 14 residues. This CDR3 reads CASSPGGAGNTIYF. The CDR3 DNA follows: TGCGCCAGCAGCCCCGGGGGAGCTGGAAACACCATATATTTT.